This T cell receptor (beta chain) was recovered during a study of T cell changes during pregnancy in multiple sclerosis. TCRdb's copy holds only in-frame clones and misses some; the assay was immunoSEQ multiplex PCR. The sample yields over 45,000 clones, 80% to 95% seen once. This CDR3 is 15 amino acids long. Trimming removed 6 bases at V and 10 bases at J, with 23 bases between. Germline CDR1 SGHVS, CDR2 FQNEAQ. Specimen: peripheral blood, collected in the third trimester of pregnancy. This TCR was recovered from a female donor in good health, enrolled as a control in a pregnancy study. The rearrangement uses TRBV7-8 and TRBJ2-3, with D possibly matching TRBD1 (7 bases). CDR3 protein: CASSSQGRRRMAQYF. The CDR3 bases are TGTGCCAGCAGTTCACAGGGGAGGCGCCGGATGGCGCAGTATTTT.